The entry below gives a single TCR beta chain sequence along with its context. This table comes from immunoSEQ multiplex PCR, and its TCRdb copy is limited to in-frame clones, with some not included. There are about 210,000 clones in the sample; 85% occur only once, and about 0.95% lies in the top ten. The data were obtained in a study of blood T cell repertoires in COVID-19. Trimming took 1 base from V and 5 from J, leaving 12 bases between them. Per germline, CDR1 SGHVS and CDR2 FNYEAQ. CDR3 length equals 15 residues. The receptor's source is a man in his 60s with COVID-19, enrolled during active disease. The V and J genes are TRBV7-6 and TRBJ2-1, with D possibly matching TRBD2 (6 bases). The sample consisted of peripheral blood. The CDR3 is CASSLGGGLDNEQFF. CDR3 bases: TGTGCCAGCAGCTTAGGTGGGGGGTTGGACAATGAGCAGTTCTTC.